The 18 T cell receptor beta chains in this list originate from one sample, sequenced in a study of cytomegalovirus exposure and HLA in healthy donors. A multiplex PCR was run with 60 Vbeta primers and 13 Jbeta primers. This table comes from immunoSEQ multiplex PCR, and its TCRdb copy is limited to in-frame clones, with some not included. The sample includes approximately 190,000 clones, around 75% of them seen just once. Material: PBMCs. Every receptor here comes from a woman in her thirties in good health and CMV-seropositive.

The chain carries TRBV18 and TRBJ2-7, with a possible D match to TRBD1 (6 bases). The CDR3 is made up of 14 amino acids. V lost 4 bases to trimming and J lost 2 bases, with 12 bases between them. Germline CDR1 KGHSH, CDR2 LQKENI. The CDR3 DNA reads TGTGCCAGCTCACAAGGGACATCCACCTACGAGCAGTACTTC. Translation: CASSQGTSTYEQYF.

The chain combines TRBV15 with TRBJ2-7; tentatively, D is TRBD2 (6 bases). CDR3 size: 15 residues. Deletions cut 1 base from V and 3 bases from J, with 13 bases between. From germline, CDR1 is LNHNV and CDR2 YYDKDF (reference sequence). This chain's CDR3 is CATSRGVSGDYEQYF. Here the CDR3 DNA reads TGTGCCACCAGCAGAGGGGTTAGCGGAGACTACGAGCAGTACTTC. Using reference TRBV15 and TRBJ2-7 for the parts outside the CDR3, the full variable domain is DAMVIQNPRYQVTQFGKPVTLSCSQTLNHNVMYWYQQKSSQAPKLLFHYYDKDFNNEADTPDNFQSRRPNTSFCFLDIRSPGLGDTAMYLCATSRGVSGDYEQYFGPGTRLTVT.

The chain employs TRBV7-2 and TRBJ2-3; the match to TRBD2 covers 8 bases. CDR3 length: 15 amino acids. Germline V gene lookup returns CDR1 SGHTA and CDR2 FQGNSA. J gave up 4 bases and V 5 bases, and 8 bases lay outside the gene matches. This chain's CDR3 is CASSPGGGWADTQYF. Written as DNA, the CDR3 is TGTGCCAGCAGCCCCGGGGGGGGCTGGGCAGATACGCAGTATTTT.

The chain has TRBV15 and TRBJ2-7; no clear D. Trimming removed 1 base at V and 0 bases at J, with 7 bases between. The germline CDR1 and CDR2 sequences are LNHNV and YYDKDF (reference sequence). CDR3 length: 14 amino acids. The CDR3 sequence: CATSRALYSYEQYF. CDR3 sequence (DNA): TGTGCCACCAGCAGAGCCCTCTACTCCTACGAGCAGTACTTC.

The J gene is TRBJ2-1, the V gene TRBV4-2; perhaps TRBD1 as D (5 bases). The germline gives CDR1 LGHNA, CDR2 YNFKEQ. The CDR3 is 14 amino acids. V lost 0 bases and J 4 bases, leaving 7 bases between the germline ends. The CDR3 DNA reads as TGTGCCAGCAGCCAAGAGAGACAGTACAATGAGCAGTTCTTC. It yields the protein CASSQERQYNEQFF.

The chain employs TRBV4-2 and TRBJ2-7; TRBD2 matches 8 bases. The V gene's germline CDR1 is LGHNA and CDR2 YNFKEQ. With V trimmed by 4 bases and J by 1 base, 12 bases remained unmatched. The CDR3 runs to 17 residues. The CDR3 reads CASSRKLLAVSSYEQYF. In DNA, the CDR3 is TGTGCCAGCAGCCGCAAATTACTAGCGGTTAGTTCCTACGAGCAGTACTTC.

This sequence joins TRBV19 and TRBJ1-2; D not resolved. The CDR3 is made up of 12 amino acids. V lost 7 bases, J lost 7 bases, and 13 bases lay in between. Germline loops: CDR1 LNHDA, CDR2 SQIVND (reference sequence). CDR3 region: CASNIAGAGYTF. In nucleotides, the CDR3 is TGTGCCAGTAACATCGCGGGTGCTGGCTACACCTTC.

The chain links TRBV7-9 to TRBJ1-3; D possibly corresponds to TRBD1 (6 bases). Germline lookup yields CDR1 SEHNR and CDR2 FQNEAQ (reference sequence). This CDR3 region has 15 residues. Trimming took off 2 bases at V and 2 bases at J, with 10 bases between the two ends. CDR3 sequence (DNA): TGTGCCAGCAGCTTAAGGACAGTCCCTGGAAACACCATATATTTT. It translates to CASSLRTVPGNTIYF.

In DNA form, the CDR3 reads TGTGCCAGCAGCCAGGCGACAGGGGGCACTGAAGCTTTCTTT. This gives the protein CASSQATGGTEAFF. The rearrangement links TRBV7-3 to TRBJ1-1; 9 bases line up with TRBD1. The CDR3 loop spans 14 amino acids. Looked up from germline, CDR1 is SGHTA and CDR2 is FQGTGA. V was clipped by 5 bases and J by 4 bases; unmatched bases: 5.

J is TRBJ1-4 and V is TRBV5-1, with D possibly being TRBD1 (5 bases). V was clipped by 5 bases and J by 8 bases, with 13 bases between them. The CDR3 loop spans 13 amino acids. Germline V gene sequence: CDR1 SGHRS, CDR2 YFSETQ. The CDR3 here is CASSFTGGEKLFF. CDR3 nucleotide sequence: TGCGCCAGCAGTTTCACGGGGGGGGAAAAACTGTTTTTT.

The chain joins TRBV15 to TRBJ1-5; D uncertain. This CDR3 is 13 amino acids long. V gave up 6 bases and J gave up 7 bases, with 13 bases separating them. In germline, CDR1 is LNHNV, CDR2 YYDKDF (reference sequence). This CDR3 reads CATRAQEKQPQHF. In DNA form, the CDR3 reads TGTGCCACCAGAGCCCAGGAAAAACAGCCCCAGCATTTT.

The chain links TRBV18 to TRBJ2-3; D might be TRBD2 (8 bases). Trimming left V 4 bases short and J 3 bases short, with 17 bases between. The CDR3 consists of 16 residues. Germline lookup yields CDR1 KGHSH and CDR2 LQKENI. CDR3 DNA: TGTGCCAGCTCACTCCGGGAGGGGGCGTTGACAGATACGCAGTATTTT. Translation: CASSLREGALTDTQYF.

The chain couples TRBV19 to TRBJ1-1, with 7 bases matching TRBD1. Germline CDR1 is LNHDA and CDR2 is SQIVND (reference sequence). V shed 4 bases, J shed 7 bases, and the junction held 15 bases outside the gene matches. The CDR3 is 16 amino acids. CDR3 in amino acids: CASSTLPRGRRGEAFF. The DNA of the CDR3 is TGTGCCAGTAGTACCCTTCCGAGGGGGCGCAGGGGTGAAGCTTTCTTT.

This clone was seen more than once but under ten times. As DNA, the CDR3 is TGTGCCAGCTCACCGGTGAGGGATGAAAAACTGTTTTTT. Its translation: CASSPVRDEKLFF. V gene TRBV18 combines with J gene TRBJ1-4; D is uncertain. Trimming removed 3 bases from V and 6 bases from J, with 8 bases in between. Germline values: CDR1 KGHSH, CDR2 LQKENI. The CDR3 extends over 13 amino acids.

This rearrangement joins TRBV5-1 to TRBJ2-2; 7 positions agree with TRBD2. The germline V gene has CDR1 SGHRS and CDR2 YFSETQ. CDR3 length: 16 residues. V lost 0 bases, J lost 2 bases, and 4 bases stayed unmatched. The CDR3 region is CASSLVGLINTGELFF. The CDR3 nucleotides are TGCGCCAGCAGCTTGGTGGGACTAATCAACACCGGGGAGCTGTTTTTT.

This clone came up a few times. The rearrangement links TRBV7-6 to TRBJ2-5, with a tentative D call TRBD2 (6 bases). Germline assignment: CDR1 SGHVS and CDR2 FNYEAQ. The CDR3 has 14 amino acids. The V end was cut by 4 bases, the J end by 5 bases, with 14 bases between. This CDR3 reads CASSSTPRGETQYF. CDR3 nucleotide sequence: TGTGCCAGCAGCTCGACCCCACGGGGGGAGACCCAGTACTTC.

The gene calls are TRBV28 and TRBJ1-5, with TRBD1 matching 8 bases. Trimming took 5 bases from V and 4 from J; bases not matched to a gene: 7. Germline CDR1 reads MDHEN; CDR2 reads SYDVKM. This CDR3 has 15 residues. The CDR3 DNA sequence: TGTGCCAGCAGTCTAGGACAGGGTCTGAATCAGCCCCAGCATTTT. It translates to CASSLGQGLNQPQHF. Full variable domain (rest looked up from reference TRBV28 and TRBJ1-5): DVKVTQSSRYLVKRTGEKVFLECVQDMDHENMFWYRQDPGLGLRLIYFSYDVKMKEKGDIPEGYSVSREKKERFSLILESASTNQTSMYLCASSLGQGLNQPQHFGDGTRLSIL.

The chain has TRBV15 and TRBJ1-1, with 12 bases matching TRBD1. V shed 1 base, J shed 6 bases, and the junction held 6 bases outside the gene matches. Germline loops: CDR1 LNHNV, CDR2 YYDKDF (reference sequence). The CDR3 spans 16 residues. Written as DNA, the CDR3 is TGTGCCACCAGCAGAGCTTCAGGGACAGGGGGCTCTGAAGCTTTCTTT. It codes for CATSRASGTGGSEAFF. Combining the CDR3 with reference TRBV15 and TRBJ1-1 gives the whole variable domain DAMVIQNPRYQVTQFGKPVTLSCSQTLNHNVMYWYQQKSSQAPKLLFHYYDKDFNNEADTPDNFQSRRPNTSFCFLDIRSPGLGDTAMYLCATSRASGTGGSEAFFGQGTRLTVV.